Presented here are 25 T cell receptor beta chains from one specimen sequenced in a study of vaccination effects on CD4 cells after COVID-19. No antigen is known for these receptors. Viral peptide pools were used in the ViraFEST assay to expand antigen-specific CD4+ T cells, and sequencing came afterward. The culture ran for about 11 days, and then CD4+ T cells were isolated. The method was immunoSEQ multiplex PCR; TCRdb's version includes in-frame clones alone and lacks a portion of them. The sample holds over 50,000 clones, roughly four fifths seen once. Sequenced here: CD4+ T cells from PBMCs cultured with HCoV-229E spike peptides, sampled before COVID-19 vaccination. The receptor set was obtained from a human donor who received a COVID-19 vaccine.

This clone occurred once. The genes are TRBV10-1 and TRBJ1-5; tentatively, D is TRBD1 (6 bases). The germline V gene encodes CDR1 WNHNN and CDR2 SYGVQD (reference sequence). The CDR3 has 15 amino acids. V dropped 0 bases and J dropped 4 bases, with 10 bases sitting between them. The CDR3 region is CASSESIQGNQPQHF. The CDR3 DNA follows: TGCGCCAGCAGTGAGTCAATCCAGGGGAATCAGCCCCAGCATTTT.

The V call is TRBV7-3, the J call TRBJ2-1; D remains unclear. Per germline, CDR1 SGHTA and CDR2 FQGTGA. Trimming shortened V by 5 bases and J by 0 bases, and 14 bases separated the two germline ends. The CDR3 length is 16 residues. In DNA, the CDR3 is TGTGCCAGCAGCCCTCCTGGGGTAAGCTCCTACAATGAGCAGTTCTTC. Translated: CASSPPGVSSYNEQFF. Full variable domain (outside the CDR3, taken from reference TRBV7-3 and TRBJ2-1): GAGVSQTPSNKVTEKGKYVELRCDPISGHTALYWYRQSLGQGPEFLIYFQGTGAADDSGLPNDRFFAVRPEGSVSTLKIQRTERGDSAVYLCASSPPGVSSYNEQFFGPGTRLTVL.

This clone was recorded once. The chain links TRBV19 to TRBJ1-1; tentative D call: TRBD1 (5 bases). Trimming cost V 3 bases and J 11 bases, with 22 bases left between them. CDR1 is LNHDA, CDR2 SQIVND, per germline (reference sequence). This CDR3 region has 15 residues. This CDR3 is CASSILDSPSAVAFF. CDR3 DNA sequence: TGTGCCAGTAGTATTTTAGACAGTCCCTCAGCCGTCGCTTTCTTT.

The chain is built from TRBV6-5 and TRBJ2-5, with D unclear. V lost 4 bases, J lost 4 bases, and 13 bases lay in between. The CDR3 extends over 14 amino acids. Germline assignment: CDR1 MNHEY and CDR2 SVGAGI. The CDR3 DNA reads TGTGCCAGCAGTTCAGTTGTTGGGCGAGAGACCCAGTACTTC. This translates into CASSSVVGRETQYF.

The V and J genes are TRBV5-1 and TRBJ1-4; TRBD1 might be the D (6 bases). Trimming cost V 3 bases and J 3 bases, with 15 bases left between them. The CDR3 is made up of 16 amino acids. CDR1 is SGHRS, CDR2 YFSETQ, per germline. CDR3 region: CASSWGGGAANEKLFF. CDR3 bases: TGCGCCAGCAGCTGGGGTGGGGGGGCTGCTAATGAAAAACTGTTTTTT.

V usage is TRBV27 and J usage is TRBJ1-2; 10 bases agree with TRBD1. The ends lost 2 bases at V and 3 bases at J; junction bases unmatched: 9. The CDR3 contains 17 residues. Per germline, CDR1 MNHEY and CDR2 SMNVEV (reference sequence). The CDR3 here is CASSLKTGTGEHYGYTF. DNA for the CDR3: TGTGCCAGCAGTTTAAAAACCGGGACAGGGGAACACTATGGCTACACCTTC.

This clone was seen once. The gene calls are TRBV10-3 and TRBJ1-2, with 9 bases that match TRBD1. The CDR3 length is 15 residues. Germline V gene data show CDR1 as ENHRY and CDR2 as SYGVKD. Unmatched junction bases numbered 9, after V lost 3 bases and J lost 7 bases. CDR3: CAISDPGTGYSGYTF. DNA for the CDR3: TGTGCCATCAGTGATCCCGGGACAGGGTATTCTGGCTACACCTTC.

The chain carries TRBV6-6 and TRBJ2-1, with 14 positions matching TRBD2. This CDR3 is built from 15 residues. Germline CDR1 MNHNY, CDR2 SVGAGI (reference sequence). J lost 10 bases, V lost 6 bases, and 8 bases had no gene match. The DNA of the CDR3 is TGTGCCAGCAGCCGTGGACTAGCGGGGGGTCGCGAGCAGTTCTTC. Translating it yields CASSRGLAGGREQFF.

V and J are TRBV5-6 and TRBJ1-5; 7 nucleotides agree with TRBD1. Trimming at V came to 4 bases and at J to 5 bases, leaving 18 bases not matched to a gene. The CDR3 length is 18 residues. Germline V gives CDR1 SGHDT, CDR2 YYEEEE. This chain's CDR3 is CASSPTWDRRPYDQPQHF. CDR3 sequence (DNA): TGTGCCAGCAGCCCTACCTGGGACAGACGCCCCTATGATCAGCCCCAGCATTTT.

J is TRBJ2-2 and V is TRBV12-3 or TRBV12-4; D is undetermined. With 3 bases removed from V and 6 bases from J, the gap between germline ends came to 5 bases. The CDR3 has 12 residues. This CDR3 reads CASSFSPGELFF. CDR3 coding DNA: TGTGCCAGCAGTTTCTCTCCCGGGGAGCTGTTTTTT.

The chain employs TRBV6-5 and TRBJ1-5, with D tentatively TRBD1 (5 bases). Between the trimmed V and J ends, which lost 6 bases and 4 bases, there was a span of 10 bases. The CDR3 extends over 13 amino acids. CDR1 MNHEY and CDR2 SVGAGI come from the germline V gene. The CDR3 sequence: CASRPDRNQPQHF. CDR3 in DNA: TGTGCCAGCAGACCCGACAGAAATCAGCCCCAGCATTTT.

A single count supports this clone. This rearrangement joins TRBV5-8 to TRBJ2-3; 7 nucleotides agree with TRBD1. Germline V gives CDR1 SGHTS, CDR2 YDEGEE. V lost 7 bases to trimming and J lost 3 bases; unmatched junction nucleotides: 8. The CDR3 covers 14 residues. The CDR3 is CASPDRETTDTQYF. CDR3 coding DNA: TGTGCCAGCCCCGACAGGGAGACGACAGATACGCAGTATTTT.

CDR3 in DNA: TGTGCCAGCAGCGTAGTCGGGGGGGGCCTGTCAGATACGCAGTATTTT. The encoded protein is CASSVVGGGLSDTQYF. V is TRBV9 and J is TRBJ2-3, with TRBD2 identical over 8 bases. Germline V gives CDR1 SGDLS, CDR2 YYNGEE. The CDR3 spans 16 residues. After removal of 0 bases from V and 4 bases from J, the junction contained 7 bases not matched to a gene.

The chain carries TRBV28 and TRBJ1-2, with D uncertain. Trimming took off 6 bases at V and 3 bases at J, with 17 bases between the two ends. Germline V gene lookup returns CDR1 MDHEN and CDR2 SYDVKM. This CDR3 is built from 15 residues. The CDR3 spells CASSNTWTVYYGYTF. The CDR3 bases are TGTGCCAGCAGCAATACCTGGACGGTTTACTATGGCTACACCTTC.

This chain joins TRBV4-3 and TRBJ2-3; tentative D call: TRBD2 (6 bases). CDR1 is LGHNA, CDR2 YSLEER, per germline. The CDR3 spans 13 residues. Trimming shortened V by 5 bases and J by 2 bases, and 8 bases separated the two germline ends. The CDR3 sequence: CASSAGYTDTQYF. The CDR3 coding sequence is TGCGCCAGCAGCGCGGGGTACACAGATACGCAGTATTTT.

This clone was detected a few times. V gene TRBV7-8 combines with J gene TRBJ2-4; the D gene is possibly TRBD1 (6 bases). This CDR3 has 15 residues. Trimming took off 8 bases at V and 0 bases at J, with 14 bases between the two ends. The germline V gene has CDR1 SGHVS and CDR2 FQNEAQ. The CDR3 DNA reads TGTGCCAGCGGAGACAGGCGACGAGCCAAAAACATTCAGTACTTC. Protein sequence: CASGDRRRAKNIQYF.

The chain employs TRBV10-2 and TRBJ1-1; D possibly corresponds to TRBD1 (6 bases). This CDR3 contains 13 residues. V lost 8 bases and J 4 bases, leaving 14 bases between the germline ends. Germline V gene sequence: CDR1 WSHSY, CDR2 SAAADI. The CDR3 loop reads CASGEQGPTEAFF. For the CDR3, the DNA is TGCGCCAGCGGGGAACAGGGTCCCACTGAAGCTTTCTTT.

The rearrangement uses TRBV14 and TRBJ2-7, with 9 bases that match TRBD1. This CDR3 is built from 13 residues. After removal of 1 base from V and 9 bases from J, the junction contained 4 bases not matched to a gene. Germline CDR1 SGHDN, CDR2 FVKESK. This CDR3 is CASSQAGTGLQYV. Written as DNA, the CDR3 is TGTGCCAGCAGCCAAGCCGGGACAGGGTTGCAGTACGTC.

The chain uses TRBV19 and TRBJ2-1, with 15 positions matching TRBD2. Germline CDR1 reads LNHDA; CDR2 reads SQIVND (reference sequence). The V segment lost 6 bases and the J segment 6 bases; nucleotides outside the gene matches: 12. This CDR3 region has 18 residues. Here the CDR3 DNA reads TGTGCCAGTAGAAGGACTAGCGGGGGGGCGGCGGTCGGCAATGAGCAGTTCTTC. Translated, it gives CASRRTSGGAAVGNEQFF.

This clone showed up just once. The chain joins TRBV5-4 to TRBJ2-2; D perhaps matches TRBD2 (5 bases). Deletions cut 2 bases from V and 2 bases from J, with 10 bases between. The CDR3 consists of 15 residues. Per germline, CDR1 SGHNT and CDR2 YYREEE (reference sequence). The DNA of the CDR3 is TGTGCCAGCAGCTTTGAGGGCTACAACACCGGGGAGCTGTTTTTT. Its translation: CASSFEGYNTGELFF.

The rearrangement joins TRBV6-5 to TRBJ1-2; weak D call: TRBD1 (5 bases). Germline CDR1 reads MNHEY; CDR2 reads SVGAGI. The CDR3 extends over 13 amino acids. V gave up 6 bases and J gave up 8 bases, with 16 bases separating them. The CDR3 bases are TGTGCCAGCAGCCAGGGTTCCATGATCGGCTACACCTTC. It specifies CASSQGSMIGYTF.

The rearrangement joins TRBV5-1 to TRBJ1-4; no clear D gene. The CDR3 spans 14 residues. The germline V gene has CDR1 SGHRS and CDR2 YFSETQ. With 5 bases removed from V and 3 bases from J, the gap between germline ends came to 11 bases. The CDR3 loop reads CASRVQSSNEKLFF. The CDR3 DNA reads as TGCGCCAGCAGAGTACAGAGCTCTAATGAAAAACTGTTTTTT. Together with reference TRBV5-1 and TRBJ1-4, the CDR3 gives the full variable domain: KAGVTQTPRYLIKTRGQQVTLSCSPISGHRSVSWYQQTPGQGLQFLFEYFSETQRNKGNFPGRFSGRQFSNSRSEMNVSTLELGDSALYLCASRVQSSNEKLFFGSGTQLSVL.

This sequence joins TRBV7-9 and TRBJ1-5, with TRBD1 matching over 8 bases. Germline CDR1 SEHNR, CDR2 FQNEAQ (reference sequence). The CDR3 spans 15 residues. V trimming: 3 bases; J trimming: 2 bases; junction bases outside the gene matches: 3. This chain's CDR3 is CASSLQGAGNQPQHF. Here the CDR3 DNA reads TGTGCCAGCAGCTTGCAGGGGGCCGGCAATCAGCCCCAGCATTTT.

The chain links TRBV7-9 to TRBJ1-4; 10 bases are shared with TRBD1. Germline V gene lookup returns CDR1 SEHNR and CDR2 FQNEAQ (reference sequence). V dropped 6 bases and J dropped 5; count of bases not matched to a gene: 9. CDR3 size: 16 residues. The CDR3 DNA is TGTGCCAGCAGTCGAAAGGGACAGGGGACGAATGAAAAACTGTTTTTT. Translation: CASSRKGQGTNEKLFF.

This chain links TRBV2 with TRBJ2-1, with 10 bases that match TRBD2. With V trimmed by 1 base and J by 8 bases, 8 bases remained unmatched. The CDR3 spans 16 residues. From germline, CDR1 is SNHLY and CDR2 FYNNEI. The DNA for the CDR3 is TGTGCCAGCAGTGAAGTTCGAGCGGGGGGGATAGATGAGCAGTTCTTC. It specifies CASSEVRAGGIDEQFF.